This T cell receptor beta chain was obtained from a study of cytomegalovirus exposure and HLA in healthy donors (TCRdb year 2017). A note on the overall study: An earlier analysis of about 530 of the donors reported about 300 Gb of sequence data and about 120 million unique TCR beta sequences obtained from about 179 million T cells. Approximately 300 gigabases of sequencing data and around 85 million unique TCR sequences made up an early release that covered roughly 670 HLA-typed donors. Among the roughly 400 genotyped donors, around 81% belonged to the genetic ancestry cluster associated with self-reported Caucasian donors. The study was designed to test whether signatures of past pathogen exposure could be identified by cataloging public T cell receptors. The T cell repertoires of 550 to 850 subjects were profiled by immunosequencing and related to cytomegalovirus serostatus. In addition to the first cohort of 666 subjects, a separate validation cohort of 100 to 150 different subjects was used. High-throughput TCR immunosequencing, statistical association of individual TCRs with disease status, and machine learning were combined to predict cytomegalovirus infection status. To study patterns of TCR occurrence, a later analysis re-analyzed previously published TCR beta repertoires from around 670 donors and added high-resolution HLA genotyping. The later analysis used no new phenotypic data to find candidate immune exposures, relying instead on TCR beta sequences and their occurrence across donors. To decide whether each TCR beta V gene segment behaved as functional or pseudogenic, an earlier analysis of approximately 590 of the donors relied on high-throughput TCR beta sequencing. Donor age, sex, ethnicity and CMV serostatus were compiled together with the repertoire data. Genome-wide SNP genotypes for about 65% of the roughly 700 donors were used in a later genetic analysis, which treated that subset as a discovery cohort. All discovery cohort repertoires had been generated on a single sequencing platform. HLA typing covered class I and class II loci at four-digit resolution. Typing coverage differed by locus: A, B, C, DRB1 and DQB1 were typed in about 620-640 donors, DQA1 in about 500, DPA1 in 600 to 610, and DPB1 in just under 490. Four to six DR-DQ haplotypes were handled as single units for association and clustering, since linkage in the cohort was strong. Across about 380 genotyped donors of the cohort, an average of approximately 240,000 unique TCR beta nucleotide sequences per donor were sequenced, and around 19% of those sequences were non-productive. Paper-wide results and their limitations: In this cohort, only TCR beta chains were sequenced, and detectable features were limited by the absence of alpha or paired-chain data. Three of the identified cytomegalovirus-associated TCR beta chains were confirmed in vitro to be specific for cytomegalovirus antigens. The presence/absence analyses assumed that sequencing depth was roughly uniform across donors, and that assumption may not be true. In the study, approximately 150 TCR beta chains were listed as associated with cytomegalovirus. In an earlier analysis of fewer than 700 of the donors, most TCR beta V segments appeared in productive rearrangements about 87% or about 30% of the time, broadly matching IMGT annotations. A later analysis found that most CMV-associated TCR beta chains appeared HLA-restricted, with HLA associations seemingly driven largely by CMV exposure. The 87-base-pair reads could not distinguish some IMGT-functional V segments, including TRBV6-2 and TRBV6-3, so those segments were excluded. Linkage disequilibrium might explain the correlated functional status among segregating V segments, but an unknown experimental factor could not be ruled out. At a false discovery rate of 0.05, a later analysis linked 15,000 to 20,000 TCR beta sequences to specific HLA alleles. For the cohort, immune exposure information was limited to CMV serostatus. A further reported finding was that TCR beta sequences accurately predicted the HLA-A and HLA-B alleles for most subjects in the first cohort. The sequencing pipeline was judged likely to have produced a cluster of highly shared sequence variants as a technical artifact. In a later genetic analysis, fewer N-insertions in productive TCRs were reported among donors in an Asian-associated ancestry cluster than the approximately 630-donor mean. According to the authors, the approach could potentially be generalized to other disease states and immunological phenotypes. Strong co-occurrence of HLA alleles, especially DR and DQ, made assigning TCR associations to individual alleles difficult. Because counts were too low, 15 to 20 rarely observed V segments, including chromosome 9 orphons, were excluded from the earlier analysis of around 640 of the donors. The classifier was reported to diagnose cytomegalovirus status with high specificity and sensitivity in both the original and validation cohorts. In a later analysis, HLA-associated TCR beta chains were found to be more clonally expanded and to have lower generation probabilities than equally common non-associated chains. According to a later analysis, parvovirus B19, influenza, CMV and Epstein-Barr virus appeared linked to several top co-occurrence clusters. Because some donors lacked HLA typing at each locus, the association tests relied only on the typed subset. According to a later analysis, TCR association rates differed among HLA loci, with DRB1 alleles showing the most associated TCRs and HLA-C alleles showing the fewest. Across donors, most TCR sequences were observed very rarely, whereas some public TCRs were present in many individuals. An association between a missense DCLRE1C variant and V-gene and J-gene trimming of TCR beta chains was found in a later genetic analysis and replicated in an independent cohort.

Libraries came from the immunoSEQ multiplex PCR assay. For the multiplex PCR, a mixture combining 60 forward primers for TCR Vbeta segments and 13 reverse primers for TCR Jbeta segments was used. A multiplex PCR assay on genomic DNA amplified the CDR3 region of rearranged TCR beta genes. The Illumina HiSeq System was used to sequence the amplified TCR beta libraries as 87-base-pair reads. In the original analysis: A later analysis tallied roughly 76 million unique TCR beta chains across the 600 to 700 repertoires, and some 10 million of those chains were shared by two or more donors. To remove PCR and sequencing errors, raw reads were error-corrected and collapsed into unique sequences using a nearest-neighbor algorithm that merged closely related sequences. Alignment of CDR3 sequences to IMGT reference sequences was used to assign V, D and J gene segments. For a sequence to be retained, a match of at least six nucleotides to both a V gene segment and a J gene segment was required. Rearrangements were called productive when the CDR3 lacked stop codons and stayed in frame with V and J; all others were non-productive. Following IMGT convention, CDR3 was defined as the stretch from the second conserved V-encoded cysteine up to the conserved J-encoded phenylalanine. Sequences without an unambiguous match to a single V gene segment were excluded from the earlier analysis of 450 to 750 of the donors. In an earlier analysis of approximately 590 of the donors, a V segment was called functional when productive rearrangements were above 56.7%, and segregating when the standard deviation between donors exceeded 5%. A statistical classification framework was developed to diagnose cytomegalovirus status using the catalog of TCR beta chain sequences. In a later analysis, TCR nucleotide sequences were compared against IMGT/GENE-DB human TR gene sequences so that V and J genes could be assigned. A later analysis assigned CDR3 sequences and most-parsimonious VDJ recombination scenarios with the TCRdist pipeline. A later analysis defined each TCR beta chain by its CDR3 amino acid sequence plus V-gene family, and excluded reads lacking a unique V-gene family. As a way to deal with suspected cross-contamination and a sequencing artifact, a later analysis dropped under 600 nucleotide sequences that were highly shared and had low generation probability. In a later analysis, a clonal expansion index for each public chain was calculated from normalized within-repertoire ranks of inferred template counts. In a later analysis, generation probabilities were computed using a VDJ recombination model fitted to out-of-frame rearrangements, and the results were checked against IGoR. In a later analysis, TCR-TCR, TCR-HLA and TCR-CMV co-occurrence was scored with hypergeometric tests, and a repertoire-size bias correction was applied to TCR pairs. False discovery rates were estimated in a later analysis by permuting HLA or CMV assignments 20 times. A later analysis grouped co-occurring TCRs with DBSCAN, adding TCRdist sequence similarity when clustering within HLA-allele-positive subsets. Repertoires with fewer than 30,000 or more than 120,000 public chains, plus five repertoires with anomalous nucleotide sharing, were excluded from co-occurrence clustering. Imported from immuneACCESS, the table was reduced by TCRdb to in-frame sequences with V and J called. These copies leave out some clones; in studies compared against another copy, an unresolved V gene accounts for under half, and the cause of the remainder is not known. V and J calls and clone size are as listed in that table; D and trimming were resolved from the DNA. For this sample there are about 99,000 clones; around 80% appear just once. Roughly 1.7% of the sample rests with the top ten.

In total, 600 or so healthy bone marrow donors made up the cohort. At the time of sampling, every cohort member was nominally healthy, though immune exposures that went unrecorded were likely present. The donor tested CMV seronegative, placing the donor among the 300 to 450 seronegative members of the cohort. Every donor gave a peripheral blood sample, and the peripheral blood mononuclear cells from that sample were used for TCR beta sequencing. The Qiagen DNeasy Blood Extraction Kit was used to extract genomic DNA from the blood cell samples. V is pruned by 4 bases and J by 2 bases, leaving 14 bases of the junction without a gene match. The CDR3 holds 18 amino acids from the cysteine to the phenylalanine. This entry keeps only the CDR3 DNA: 54 bases, framed from base 1. CDR1 and CDR2 (SGDLS, YYNGEE) derive from the germline V gene. Concerning this clone: Its antigen specificity is not known. The record has no base qualities; no much larger clone is one base away.

This receptor chain uses TRBV9 and TRBJ1-2; 10 nucleotides in the junction match TRBD1. The sequenced sample was PBMCs. The sequence came from a woman between 35 and 50 years old in good health and CMV-seronegative. The DNA reads TGTGCCAGCAGCCAGCAATCGACAGGGGGCGCGGGGAACTATGGCTACACCTTC. Translated, it reads CASSQQSTGGAGNYGYTF.